The present entry profiles one T cell receptor (beta chain) with its context. TCRdb re-derived calls from the 5' RACE reads in MiXCR, one entry per CDR3 protein. The sample comprises approximately 600,000 distinct CDR3 sequences, 7.1% of which are singletons, and less than 2% rests with the top ten. This sample is part of a study of identical twins. The CDR3 contains 16 residues. In germline, CDR1 is SGHRS, CDR2 YFSETQ. V was pared by 4 bases and J by 3 bases, with 17 bases between. This same sample was also taken into another study, of yellow fever vaccine responses in identical twins.

The origin of this receptor is a woman in her late teens or twenties in good health. The specimen was PBMCs. The rearrangement uses TRBV5-1 and TRBJ2-1; a weak D match, TRBD1 (6 bases). The CDR3 bases are TGCGCCAGCAGCGCCGCCCCCGGGACAAACTACAATGAGCAGTTCTTC. Translating gives CASSAAPGTNYNEQFF.